This T cell receptor (beta chain) was obtained from a study of blood T cell repertoires in COVID-19. Study at large: Italy, Spain and the United States were the sources of the convalescent and acute COVID-19 samples. Sample material is recorded as cDNA or gDNA derived from T cells, B-cell-depleted T cells, or PBMCs.

The authors' processing: Counts of nucleated cells, estimated from reference gene primer amplification, were obtained. Produced via immunoSEQ multiplex PCR; TCRdb's table is partial and in-frame only. The V and J calls and clone size are taken from that table; D and trimming were inferred from the DNA. The data contain about 98,000 clones, over 80% of them singletons. In its sample, this clone ranks as medium-sized. This CDR3 is 16 amino acids long. Germline CDR1 reads KGHDR; CDR2 reads SFDVKD. The V and J ends lost 4 bases and 0 bases respectively, with 9 bases between them. Material: peripheral blood. J is TRBJ2-6 and V is TRBV24-1, with D possibly matching TRBD1 (5 bases). The sequence derives from a man older than 75 with acute or convalescent COVID-19. CDR3 DNA sequence: TGTGCCACCAGTGACTTGGACAACTCTGGGGCCAACGTCCTGACTTTC. The encoded protein is CATSDLDNSGANVLTF.